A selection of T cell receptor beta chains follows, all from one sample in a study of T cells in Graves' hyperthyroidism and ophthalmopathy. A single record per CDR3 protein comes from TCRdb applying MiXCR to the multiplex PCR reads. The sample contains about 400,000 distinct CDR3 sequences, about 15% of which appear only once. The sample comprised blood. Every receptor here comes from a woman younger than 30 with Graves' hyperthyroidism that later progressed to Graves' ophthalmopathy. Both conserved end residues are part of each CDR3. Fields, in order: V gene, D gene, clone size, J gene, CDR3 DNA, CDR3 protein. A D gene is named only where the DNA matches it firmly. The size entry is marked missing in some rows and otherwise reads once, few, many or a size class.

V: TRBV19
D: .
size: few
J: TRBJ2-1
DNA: TGTGCCAGTACCCGGTGGACCACTTCCACCTGGGCCTACAATGAGCAGTTCTTC
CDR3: CASTRWTTSTWAYNEQFF

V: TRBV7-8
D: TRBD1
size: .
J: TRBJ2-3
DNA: TGTGCCAGCAGCTCCGGACAGGGGGCGCGGACAGATACGCAGTATTTT
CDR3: CASSSGQGARTDTQYF

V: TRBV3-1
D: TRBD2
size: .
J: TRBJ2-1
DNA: TGTGCCAGCAGCCGGGGACTAGTCGGCTCCTACAATGAGCAGTTCTTC
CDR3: CASSRGLVGSYNEQFF

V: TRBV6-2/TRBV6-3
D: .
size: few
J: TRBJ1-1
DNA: TGTGCCAGCAGTTACGGGCGGGGAGGCACTGAAGCTTTCTTT
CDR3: CASSYGRGGTEAFF

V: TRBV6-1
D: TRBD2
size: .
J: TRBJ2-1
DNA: TGTGCCAGCAGAGTCAGCGGGGGGCTCTCGTCTGAGCAGTTCTTC
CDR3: CASRVSGGLSSEQFF

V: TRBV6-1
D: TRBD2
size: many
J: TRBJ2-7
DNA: TGTGCCAGCAGTAGGCCGGGGACTAGGGGAGACGAGCAGTACTTC
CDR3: CASSRPGTRGDEQYF

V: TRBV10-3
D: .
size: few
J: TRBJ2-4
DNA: TGTGCCATCAGTGAGGACGGAGAAAACATTCAGTACTTC
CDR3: CAISEDGENIQYF

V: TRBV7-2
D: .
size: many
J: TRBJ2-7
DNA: TGTGCCAGCAGCTTAACCGGTGTGGACTACGAGCAGTACTTC
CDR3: CASSLTGVDYEQYF

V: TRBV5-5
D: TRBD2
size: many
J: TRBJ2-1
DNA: TGTGCCAGCAGCCCGGATGGGGGGGGGACCTACAATGAGCAGTTCTTC
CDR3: CASSPDGGGTYNEQFF

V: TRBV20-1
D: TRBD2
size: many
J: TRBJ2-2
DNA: TGCAGTGCTAGACACAGCGGGGGAAACACCGGGGAGCTGTTTTTT
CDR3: CSARHSGGNTGELFF

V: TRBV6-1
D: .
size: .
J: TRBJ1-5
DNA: TGTGCCAGCACCCAAGGGGGGGGGTGGAGCAATCAGCCCCAGCATTTT
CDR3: CASTQGGGWSNQPQHF

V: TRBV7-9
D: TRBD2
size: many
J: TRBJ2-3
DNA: TGTGCCAGCAGCCTGCCGGGACTAGCCTCAGATACGCAGTATTTT
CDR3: CASSLPGLASDTQYF

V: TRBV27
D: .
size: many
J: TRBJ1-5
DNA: TGTGCCAGCAGTTCGACGGGGGAAAGCAATCAGCCCCAGCATTTT
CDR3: CASSSTGESNQPQHF

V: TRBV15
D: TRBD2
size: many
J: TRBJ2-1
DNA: TGTGCCACCAGTCCGGGAGGGCCCTCCAATGAGCAGTTCTTC
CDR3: CATSPGGPSNEQFF

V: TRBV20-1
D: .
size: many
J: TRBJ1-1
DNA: TGCAGTGCCTTACAGGGGAACACTGAAGCTTTCTTT
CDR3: CSALQGNTEAFF

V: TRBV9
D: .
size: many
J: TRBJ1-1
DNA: TGTGCCAGCAGCGTAGGGTCTGGTACTGAAGCTTTCTTT
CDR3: CASSVGSGTEAFF

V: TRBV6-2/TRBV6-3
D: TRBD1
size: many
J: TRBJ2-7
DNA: TGTGCCAGCACTTGGACAGGGGCAAGCCCCTACGAGCAGTACTTC
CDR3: CASTWTGASPYEQYF

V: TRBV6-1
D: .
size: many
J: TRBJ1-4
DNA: TGTGCCAGCAGGACTTCGGCGGCTAATGAAAAACTGTTTTTT
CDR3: CASRTSAANEKLFF

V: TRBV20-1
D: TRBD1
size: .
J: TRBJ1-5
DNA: TGCAGTGCTAGAGGGATTGACAGGGGAAATAGCAATCAGCCCCAGCATTTT
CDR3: CSARGIDRGNSNQPQHF

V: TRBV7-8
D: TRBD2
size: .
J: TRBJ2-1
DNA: TGTGCCAGCAGTCTTAGCGGGAGCCTGTTCCCCCTCTCCTACAATGAGCAGTTCTTC
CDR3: CASSLSGSLFPLSYNEQFF

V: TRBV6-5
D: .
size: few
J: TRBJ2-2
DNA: TGTGCCAGCAGTTATGCGGGACAGAACACCGGGGAGCTGTTTTTT
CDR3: CASSYAGQNTGELFF

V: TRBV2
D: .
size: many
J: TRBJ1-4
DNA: TGTGCCAGCAGTCCACAGTTTAATGAAAAACTGTTTTTT
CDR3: CASSPQFNEKLFF

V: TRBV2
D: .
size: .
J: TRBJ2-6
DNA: TGTGCCAGCAGTGAAGCACGTTCTGCGAATGGGGCCAACGTCCTGACTTTC
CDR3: CASSEARSANGANVLTF

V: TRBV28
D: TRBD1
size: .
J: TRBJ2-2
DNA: TGTGCCAGCAGTTTTAGTCTCGGGACAGGGGACACCGGGGAGCTGTTTTTT
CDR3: CASSFSLGTGDTGELFF

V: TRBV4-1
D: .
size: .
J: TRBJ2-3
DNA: TGCGCCAGCAGCCAAGAATCTGCCCAAGGCACAGATACGCAGTATTTT
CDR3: CASSQESAQGTDTQYF

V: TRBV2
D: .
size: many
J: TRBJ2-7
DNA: TGTGCCAGCAGTGGTTTTTCTGTTGTCACAGGCCGAAACGAGCAGTACTTC
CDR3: CASSGFSVVTGRNEQYF

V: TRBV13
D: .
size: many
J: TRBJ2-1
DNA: TGTGCCAGCAGCTTAGGCCCGGAGGGGCTGGGCTATGAGCAGTTCTTC
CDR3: CASSLGPEGLGYEQFF

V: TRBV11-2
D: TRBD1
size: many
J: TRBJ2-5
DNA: TGTGCCAGCAGCTCTGGGACAGGGGTCATAGAGACCCAGTACTTC
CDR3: CASSSGTGVIETQYF

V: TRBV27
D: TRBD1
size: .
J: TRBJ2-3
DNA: TGTGCCAGCAGTCTACAGGGGGTGAGCACAGATACGCAGTATTTT
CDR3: CASSLQGVSTDTQYF

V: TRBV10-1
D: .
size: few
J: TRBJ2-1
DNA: TGCGCCAGCATAGGCAGGGGATTTTGTGAGCAGTTCTTC
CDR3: CASIGRGFCEQFF

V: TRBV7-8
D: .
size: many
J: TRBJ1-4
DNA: TGTGCCAGCAGCTTACGGCGCGCGACTAATGAAAAACTGTTTTTT
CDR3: CASSLRRATNEKLFF

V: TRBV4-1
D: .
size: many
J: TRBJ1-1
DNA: TGCGCCAGCAGCCCTGAAACTTTTAAGAGCCGGAACACTGAAGCTTTCTTT
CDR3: CASSPETFKSRNTEAFF

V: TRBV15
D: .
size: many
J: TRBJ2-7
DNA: TGTGCCACCAGCAGAGATCGGGGGCACGAGCAGTACTTC
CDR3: CATSRDRGHEQYF

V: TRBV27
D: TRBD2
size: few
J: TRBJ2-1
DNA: TGTGCCAGCAGCCCCCGGGTAGCGGGGGGCAAGAATGAGCAGTTCTTC
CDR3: CASSPRVAGGKNEQFF

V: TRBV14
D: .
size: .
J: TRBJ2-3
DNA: TGTGCCAGCGGTCCCGCGGATACGCAGTATTTT
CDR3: CASGPADTQYF

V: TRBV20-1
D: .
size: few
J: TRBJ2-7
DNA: TGCAGTGCTAAGGGCGGGCCTCCCTACGAGCAGTACTTC
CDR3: CSAKGGPPYEQYF

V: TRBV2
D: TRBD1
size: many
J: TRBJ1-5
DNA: TGTGCCAGCAGTAAGACAGGGTTGGGGAATCAGCCCCAGCATTTT
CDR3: CASSKTGLGNQPQHF

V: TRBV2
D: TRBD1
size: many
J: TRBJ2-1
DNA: TGTGCCAGGACACTTCGGACAGGGGGCGCGTACAATGAGCAGTTCTTC
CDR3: CARTLRTGGAYNEQFF

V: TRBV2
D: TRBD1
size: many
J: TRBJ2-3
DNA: TGTGCCAGCAGAGGGACAGGGGGCGCGTGGGTCTGTGTTTCAGATACGCAGTATTTT
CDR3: CASRGTGGAWVCVSDTQYF

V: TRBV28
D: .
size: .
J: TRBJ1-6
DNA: TGTGCCAGCAGGCCCAGCATGAGCTCCTATAATTCACCCCTCCACTTT
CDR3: CASRPSMSSYNSPLHF

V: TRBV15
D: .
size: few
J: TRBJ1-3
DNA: TGTGCCACCAGCCTCACCCCAAACTCTGGAAACACCATATATTTT
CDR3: CATSLTPNSGNTIYF

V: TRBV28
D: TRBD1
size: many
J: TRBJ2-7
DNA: TGTGCCAGCAGTCCAAGGACAGGGGGCAGCGAGCAGTACTTC
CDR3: CASSPRTGGSEQYF

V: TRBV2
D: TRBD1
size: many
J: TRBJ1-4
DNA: TGTGCCAGCAGGAAGGCGGACAGGACGGGTGAAAAACTGTTTTTT
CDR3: CASRKADRTGEKLFF

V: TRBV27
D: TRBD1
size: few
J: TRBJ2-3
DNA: TGTGCCAGCAGTACTACAGGGGCAGATACGCAGTATTTT
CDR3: CASSTTGADTQYF

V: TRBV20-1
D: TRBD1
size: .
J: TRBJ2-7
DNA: TGCAGTGCCCACGATTCAGACAGGGGATACTCCTACGAGCAGTACTTC
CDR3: CSAHDSDRGYSYEQYF

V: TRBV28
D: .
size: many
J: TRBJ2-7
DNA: TGTGCCAGTGATGGGGCAGGGGATTCCTACGAGCAGTACTTC
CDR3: CASDGAGDSYEQYF

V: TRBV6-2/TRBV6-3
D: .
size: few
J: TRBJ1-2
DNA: TGTGCCAGCAGAGAATATAGGGATGATGGCTACACCTTC
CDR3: CASREYRDDGYTF

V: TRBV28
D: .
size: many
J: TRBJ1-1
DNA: TGTGCCAGCAGTTTACCCGGCCTCTCTGAAGCTTTCTTT
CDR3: CASSLPGLSEAFF

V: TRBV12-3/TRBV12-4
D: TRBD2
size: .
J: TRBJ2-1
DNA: TGTGCCAGCAGCCTCGGGACTAGCGGGAGGAGGGTAGGTAATGAGCAGTTCTTC
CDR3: CASSLGTSGRRVGNEQFF

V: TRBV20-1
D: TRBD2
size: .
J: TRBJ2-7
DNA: TGCAGTGCCAAGCGGGAGAACTCCTACGAGCAGTACTTC
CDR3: CSAKRENSYEQYF

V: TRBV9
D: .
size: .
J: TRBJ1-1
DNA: TGTGCCAGCAGCGTCGGGGGTCACACTGAAGCTTTCTTT
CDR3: CASSVGGHTEAFF

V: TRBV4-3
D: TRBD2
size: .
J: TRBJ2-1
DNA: TGCGCCAGCAGCCTGAGACTAGCGGACTACAATGAGCAGTTCTTC
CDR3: CASSLRLADYNEQFF

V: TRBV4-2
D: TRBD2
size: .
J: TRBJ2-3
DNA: TGTGCCAGCAGCTCTGGGACTAGCGGCCTCTACTACACAGATACGCAGTATTTT
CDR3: CASSSGTSGLYYTDTQYF

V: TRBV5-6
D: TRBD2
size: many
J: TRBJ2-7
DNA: TGTGCCAGCAGCTTGGGGGGAGGGAAGAACGAGCAGTACTTC
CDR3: CASSLGGGKNEQYF

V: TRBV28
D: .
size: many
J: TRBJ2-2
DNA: TGTGCCAGCAGGCAGTACACCGGGGAGCTGTTTTTT
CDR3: CASRQYTGELFF